The 9 T cell receptor beta chains below were found in one sample sequenced in a study of Graves' ophthalmopathy and Graves' hyperthyroidism. CDR3 regions of TCR beta were amplified from RNA transcripts. First-round RT-PCR with HTBI primers preceded a second-round multiplex PCR. TCRdb re-called the multiplex PCR reads through MiXCR, storing one row per CDR3 protein. This sample has around 600,000 distinct CDR3 sequences, with about two fifths found just once. Sequenced input: peripheral blood. Receptors originate from an adult man with Graves' ophthalmopathy.

This clonotype was detected only a few times. The V gene is TRBV4-2, the J gene TRBJ2-7; the D gene is possibly TRBD1 (6 bases). Trimming left V 4 bases short and J 5 bases short, with 18 bases between. Germline CDR1 LGHNA, CDR2 YNFKEQ. This CDR3 is 15 amino acids long. As DNA, the CDR3 is TGTGCCAGCAGCCCTCAAGAGGGCAGGGGAAACGAGCAGTACTTC. As protein: CASSPQEGRGNEQYF.

This clonotype came up many times. The gene calls are TRBV7-9 and TRBJ2-7, with 7 bases lining up with TRBD1. The CDR3 is made up of 15 amino acids. J lost 2 bases, V lost 4 bases, and 8 bases had no gene match. Germline V gene sequence: CDR1 SEHNR, CDR2 FQNEAQ (reference sequence). CDR3 DNA sequence: TGTGCCAGCAGCTCTCAGGACAGGAAACCCTACGAGCAGTACTTC. This gives the protein CASSSQDRKPYEQYF. The whole variable domain, remainder taken from reference TRBV7-9 and TRBJ2-7, is DTGVSQNPRHKITKRGQNVTFRCDPISEHNRLYWYRQTLGQGPEFLTYFQNEAQLEKSRLLSDRFSAERPKGSFSTLEIQRTEQGDSAMYLCASSSQDRKPYEQYFGPGTRLTVT.

This clonotype was picked up many times. This rearrangement joins TRBV20-1 to TRBJ1-1; TRBD1 might be the D (5 bases). The CDR3 length is 14 residues. V was cut by 5 bases and J by 1 base, with 14 bases left in between. Germline loops: CDR1 DFQATT, CDR2 SNEGSKA (reference sequence). This CDR3 is CSAPYPGKNTEAFF. Written as DNA, the CDR3 is TGCAGTGCTCCCTATCCAGGGAAGAACACTGAAGCTTTCTTT.

This clonotype was recorded at least ten times. The chain uses TRBV7-2 and TRBJ1-2, with TRBD1 as a possible D gene (6 bases). V lost 2 bases, J lost 8 bases, and 18 bases lay in between. The CDR3 sequence is 15 residues long. Germline lookup yields CDR1 SGHTA and CDR2 FQGNSA. The CDR3 spells CASSLRGGHGAGYTF. CDR3 DNA: TGTGCCAGCAGCTTAAGAGGGGGTCACGGGGCCGGCTACACCTTC.

This clonotype came up many times. The chain has TRBV10-3 and TRBJ1-1; D may be TRBD1 (5 bases). Trimming cost V 2 bases and J 4 bases, with 8 bases left between them. Germline V CDR1 and CDR2: ENHRY, SYGVKD. CDR3 length: 13 residues. Written as DNA, the CDR3 is TGTGCCATCAGTGAGACAGGAGGCACTGAAGCTTTCTTT. Protein: CAISETGGTEAFF.

This rearrangement joins TRBV5-4 to TRBJ2-5; 9 positions agree with TRBD2. The trim removed 2 bases at V and 2 bases at J, leaving 10 bases unmatched. CDR1 is SGHNT and CDR2 is YYREEE in the germline V gene (reference sequence). The CDR3 sequence is 17 residues long. CDR3 bases: TGTGCCAGCAGCTTTAAGTTAAGACTAGCGGAACAAGAGACCCAGTACTTC. Translation: CASSFKLRLAEQETQYF.

Only a few counts were recorded for this clonotype. This chain uses TRBV6-6 with TRBJ1-6; possible D gene TRBD1, 6 bases. Germline loops: CDR1 MNHNY, CDR2 SVGAGI (reference sequence). The CDR3 has 16 amino acids. Trimming shortened V by 6 bases and J by 9 bases, and 21 bases separated the two germline ends. CDR3 sequence reads: CASRPTGTSLGSPLHF. CDR3 DNA sequence: TGTGCCAGCAGACCCACAGGGACCTCCCTAGGTTCACCCCTCCACTTT.

In the case of this clonotype: A much larger clone differs from this one at a single base, so this may be a read error. The J gene is TRBJ2-7, the V gene TRBV6-2 or TRBV6-3, with no clear D. This CDR3 region has 13 residues. Germline CDR1 reads MNHEY; CDR2 reads SVGEGT. The CDR3 region is CARSYSRNYEQYF. DNA for the CDR3: TGTGCCCGCAGTTACTCGAGGAACTACGAGCAGTACTTC.

This clonotype came up a few times. J is TRBJ2-2 and V is TRBV19; D is ambiguous. CDR3 length: 13 residues. V was cut by 3 bases and J by 5 bases, with 7 bases left in between. CDR1 LNHDA and CDR2 SQIVND come from the germline V gene (reference sequence). The CDR3 DNA reads as TGTGCCAGTAGTATCCCAGATACCGGGGAGCTGTTTTTT. Residues: CASSIPDTGELFF.